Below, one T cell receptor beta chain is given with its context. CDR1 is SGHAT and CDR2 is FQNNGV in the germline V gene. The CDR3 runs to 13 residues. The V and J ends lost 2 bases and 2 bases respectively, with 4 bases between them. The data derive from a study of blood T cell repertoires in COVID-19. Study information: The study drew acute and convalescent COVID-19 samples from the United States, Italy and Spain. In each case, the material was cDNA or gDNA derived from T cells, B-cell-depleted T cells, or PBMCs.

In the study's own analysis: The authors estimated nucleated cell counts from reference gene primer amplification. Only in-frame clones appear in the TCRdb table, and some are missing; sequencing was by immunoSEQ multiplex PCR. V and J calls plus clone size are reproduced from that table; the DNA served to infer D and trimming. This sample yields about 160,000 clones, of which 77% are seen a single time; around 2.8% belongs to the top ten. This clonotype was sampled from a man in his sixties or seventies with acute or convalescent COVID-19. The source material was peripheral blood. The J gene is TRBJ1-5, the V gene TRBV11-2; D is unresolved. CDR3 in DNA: TGTGCCAGCAGCTTACGGGGCAATCAGCCCCAGCATTTT. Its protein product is CASSLRGNQPQHF. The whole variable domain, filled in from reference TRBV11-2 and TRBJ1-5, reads EAGVAQSPRYKIIEKRQSVAFWCNPISGHATLYWYQQILGQGPKLLIQFQNNGVVDDSQLPKDRFSAERLKGVDSTLKIQPAKLEDSAVYLCASSLRGNQPQHFGDGTRLSIL.